Listed below are T cell receptor beta chains from one sample, sequenced in a study of CD8 T cells in ankylosing spondylitis. From the 5' RACE reads, TCRdb called clonotypes with MiXCR, one entry per CDR3 protein. The sample includes just under 350,000 distinct CDR3 sequences, roughly 14% seen only once; the top ten take approximately 0.99%. Sequencing was done on a sample of blood, either unsorted or a sorted T cell fraction (not recorded which). The receptor source for this set is a male donor with ankylosing spondylitis or in good health (not recorded which). The CDR3 runs from the conserved cysteine through the conserved F or W. The order of the fields is V gene, CDR3 length, J gene, D gene, clone size, CDR3 protein, CDR3 DNA. D genes are given only for firm matches. A clone size is listed for some rows: how often the clone was seen (once, few, many), or a class if it is expanded.

v_gene: TRBV6-6
len: 13
j_gene: TRBJ1-2
d_gene: .
abundance: few
CDR3aa: CASWRGGGYGYTF
CDR3nt: TGTGCCAGCTGGAGGGGTGGAGGATATGGCTACACCTTC

v_gene: TRBV20-1
len: 13
j_gene: TRBJ1-5
d_gene: .
abundance: few
CDR3aa: CSAREGPGQPQHF
CDR3nt: TGCAGTGCTAGAGAAGGGCCGGGTCAGCCCCAGCATTTT

v_gene: TRBV20-1
len: 15
j_gene: TRBJ2-1
d_gene: .
abundance: few
CDR3aa: CSARDLVTSYNEQFF
CDR3nt: TGCAGTGCTAGAGATCTGGTCACCTCCTACAATGAGCAGTTCTTC

v_gene: TRBV4-2
len: 16
j_gene: TRBJ2-2
d_gene: .
abundance: few
CDR3aa: CASEGGADSGTGELFF
CDR3nt: TGTGCCAGCGAGGGGGGGGCAGATTCCGGGACCGGGGAGCTGTTTTTT

v_gene: TRBV27
len: 14
j_gene: TRBJ2-1
d_gene: .
abundance: few
CDR3aa: CASKRDGPYNEQFF
CDR3nt: TGTGCCAGCAAAAGGGACGGACCCTACAATGAGCAGTTCTTC

v_gene: TRBV12-3/TRBV12-4
len: 14
j_gene: TRBJ1-5
d_gene: .
abundance: few
CDR3aa: CASSSGDSNQPQHF
CDR3nt: TGTGCCAGCAGTTCGGGGGACAGCAATCAGCCCCAGCATTTT

v_gene: TRBV12-3/TRBV12-4
len: 15
j_gene: TRBJ2-1
d_gene: TRBD2
abundance: few
CDR3aa: CASQTIAGGPHEQFF
CDR3nt: TGTGCCAGCCAAACCATAGCGGGAGGGCCGCATGAGCAGTTCTTC

v_gene: TRBV9
len: 15
j_gene: TRBJ2-1
d_gene: .
abundance: few
CDR3aa: CASSVVQGSRGEQFF
CDR3nt: TGTGCCAGCAGCGTAGTTCAGGGCAGTCGAGGTGAGCAGTTCTTC

v_gene: TRBV5-1
len: 15
j_gene: TRBJ2-7
d_gene: .
abundance: .
CDR3aa: CASSPPQPPSYEQYF
CDR3nt: TGCGCCAGCAGCCCCCCCCAGCCTCCGTCCTACGAGCAGTACTTC

v_gene: TRBV27
len: 13
j_gene: TRBJ2-7
d_gene: .
abundance: few
CDR3aa: CASSLVGGGEQYF
CDR3nt: TGTGCCAGCAGTCTCGTGGGGGGAGGCGAGCAGTACTTC